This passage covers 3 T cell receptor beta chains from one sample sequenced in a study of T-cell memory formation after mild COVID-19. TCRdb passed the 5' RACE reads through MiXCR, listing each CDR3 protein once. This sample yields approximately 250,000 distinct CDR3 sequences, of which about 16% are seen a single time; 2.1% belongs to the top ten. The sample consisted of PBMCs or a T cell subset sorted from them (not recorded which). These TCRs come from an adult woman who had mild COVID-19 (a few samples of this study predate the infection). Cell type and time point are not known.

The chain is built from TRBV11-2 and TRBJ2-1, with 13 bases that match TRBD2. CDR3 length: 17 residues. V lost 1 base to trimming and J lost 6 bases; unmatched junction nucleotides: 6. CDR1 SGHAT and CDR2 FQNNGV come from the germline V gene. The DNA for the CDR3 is TGTGCCAGCAGCTTAGTTAGGGGACTAGCGGGAAGCAATGAGCAGTTCTTC. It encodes CASSLVRGLAGSNEQFF.

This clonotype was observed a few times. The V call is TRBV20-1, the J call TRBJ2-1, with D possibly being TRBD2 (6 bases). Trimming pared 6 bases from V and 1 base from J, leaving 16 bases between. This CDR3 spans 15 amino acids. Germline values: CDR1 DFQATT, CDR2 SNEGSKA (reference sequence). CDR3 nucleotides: TGCAGTGCCCCTTCCTCTAGCGATTCCTACAATGAGCAGTTCTTC. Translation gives CSAPSSSDSYNEQFF.

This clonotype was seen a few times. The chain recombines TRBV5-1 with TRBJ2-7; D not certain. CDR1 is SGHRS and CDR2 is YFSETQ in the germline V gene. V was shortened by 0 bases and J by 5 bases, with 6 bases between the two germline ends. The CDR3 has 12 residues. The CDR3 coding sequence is TGCGCCAGCAGCTTGGACCGGGACGAGCAGTACTTC. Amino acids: CASSLDRDEQYF.